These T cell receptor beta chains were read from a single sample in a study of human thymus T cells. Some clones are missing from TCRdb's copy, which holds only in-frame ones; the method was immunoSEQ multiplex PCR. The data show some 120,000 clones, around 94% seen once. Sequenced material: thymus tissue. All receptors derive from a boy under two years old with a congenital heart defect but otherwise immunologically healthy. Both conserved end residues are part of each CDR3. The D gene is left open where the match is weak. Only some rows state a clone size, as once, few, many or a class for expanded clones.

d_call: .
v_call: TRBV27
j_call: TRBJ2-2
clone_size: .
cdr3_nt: TGTGCCAGCAGTCCCGGGGTGTGGGCCGGGGAGCTGTTTTTT
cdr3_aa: CASSPGVWAGELFF

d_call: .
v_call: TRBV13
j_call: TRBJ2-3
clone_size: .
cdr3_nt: TGTGCCAGCAGCTTAGTGGGGGCCGGAGATACGCAGTATTTT
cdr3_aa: CASSLVGAGDTQYF

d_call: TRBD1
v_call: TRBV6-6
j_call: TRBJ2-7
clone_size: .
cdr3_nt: TGTGCCAGCAGTCCGGACAGGACGGAGCAGTACTTC
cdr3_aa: CASSPDRTEQYF

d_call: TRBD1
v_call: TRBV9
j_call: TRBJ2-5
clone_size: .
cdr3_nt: TGTGCCAGCAGCGTCTCAGGGGGATGGAGAGACTATCAAGAGACCCAGTACTTC
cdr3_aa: CASSVSGGWRDYQETQYF

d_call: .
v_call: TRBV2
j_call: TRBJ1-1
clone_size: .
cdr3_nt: TGTGCCAGCAGGTACAGGGTATTAGCGGGCTTCACTGAAGCTTTCTTT
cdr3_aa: CASRYRVLAGFTEAFF

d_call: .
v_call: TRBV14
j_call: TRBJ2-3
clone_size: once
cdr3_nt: TGTGCCAGCAGCCAAGATGCAGGGGGGTTTCGGACAGATACGCAGTATTTT
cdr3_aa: CASSQDAGGFRTDTQYF

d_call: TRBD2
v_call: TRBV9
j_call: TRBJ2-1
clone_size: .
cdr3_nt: TGTGCCAGCAGCGTTGCTGCTAGGGCTAGCGGGGGGGTACACACACACAATGAGCAGTTCTTC
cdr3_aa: CASSVAARASGGVHTHNEQFF

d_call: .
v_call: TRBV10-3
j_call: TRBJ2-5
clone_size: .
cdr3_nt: TGTGCCATCAGTGAGTCGCGGGAAGAGACCCAGTACTTC
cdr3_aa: CAISESREETQYF

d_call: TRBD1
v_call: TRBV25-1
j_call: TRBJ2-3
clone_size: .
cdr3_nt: TGTGCCAGCAGTCCCACCGAACAGGGGGCGCTTAACTCAGATACGCAGTATTTT
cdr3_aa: CASSPTEQGALNSDTQYF

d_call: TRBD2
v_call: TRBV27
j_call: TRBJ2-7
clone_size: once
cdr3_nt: TGTGCCAGCAGGGGAGCGGGGGGGCAATACGAGCAGTACTTC
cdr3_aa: CASRGAGGQYEQYF

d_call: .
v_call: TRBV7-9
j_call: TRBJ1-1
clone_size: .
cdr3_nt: TGTGCCAGCAGCTCCTCTAACCGGGACACTGAAGCTTTCTTT
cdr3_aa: CASSSSNRDTEAFF

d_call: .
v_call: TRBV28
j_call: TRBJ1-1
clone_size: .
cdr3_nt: TGTGCCACCTCCCGGCAGGCCAACACTGAAGCTTTCTTT
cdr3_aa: CATSRQANTEAFF

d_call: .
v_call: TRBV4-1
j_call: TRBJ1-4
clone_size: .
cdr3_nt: TGCGCCAGCAGTCGATATTACAGGGCGACTAATGAAAAACTGTTTTTT
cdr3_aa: CASSRYYRATNEKLFF

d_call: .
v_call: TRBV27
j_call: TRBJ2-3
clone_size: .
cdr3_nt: TGTGCCAGCGGGATCGGGACTTCTACCAGAGATACGCAGTATTTT
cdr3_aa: CASGIGTSTRDTQYF

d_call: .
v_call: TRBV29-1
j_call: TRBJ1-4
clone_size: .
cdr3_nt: TGCAGCGTTGAAGATGGGGGGTTGGGTGAAAAACTGTTTTTT
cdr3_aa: CSVEDGGLGEKLFF

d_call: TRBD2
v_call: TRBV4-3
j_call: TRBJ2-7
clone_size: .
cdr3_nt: TGCGCCAGCAGCCAAGAATTGTCGGTAGCGGGGGGGGGCCAGCAGTACTTC
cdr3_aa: CASSQELSVAGGGQQYF

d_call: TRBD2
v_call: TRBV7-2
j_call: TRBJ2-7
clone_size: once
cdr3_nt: TGTGCCAGCAGCTTGGTGAGCGGGGGGGCCTACGAGCAGTACTTC
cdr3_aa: CASSLVSGGAYEQYF

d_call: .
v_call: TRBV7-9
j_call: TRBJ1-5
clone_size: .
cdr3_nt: TGTGCCAGCAGCACACTCGGAGCGAATCAGCCCCAGCATTTT
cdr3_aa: CASSTLGANQPQHF

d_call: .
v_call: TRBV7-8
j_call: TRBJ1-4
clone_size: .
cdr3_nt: TGTGCCAGCAGCTCGATACTCGGGACTAATGAAAAACTGTTTTTT
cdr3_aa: CASSSILGTNEKLFF

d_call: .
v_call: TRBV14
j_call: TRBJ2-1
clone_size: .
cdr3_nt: TGTGCCAGCAGCCAAGGTTGGAGTAATGAGCAGTTCTTC
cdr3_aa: CASSQGWSNEQFF

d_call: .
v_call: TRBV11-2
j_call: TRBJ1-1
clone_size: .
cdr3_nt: TGTGCCAGCAGCCGACCTACTGGTACCACTGAAGCTTTCTTT
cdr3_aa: CASSRPTGTTEAFF

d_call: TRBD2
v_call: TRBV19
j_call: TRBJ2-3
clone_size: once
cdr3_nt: TGTGCCAGTAGTACCGGACTAGCGGGGAGCACAGATACGCAGTATTTT
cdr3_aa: CASSTGLAGSTDTQYF

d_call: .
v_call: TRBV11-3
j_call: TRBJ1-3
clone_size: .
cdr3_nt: TGTGCCAGCAGCTCCCAGGGGTGGACTGGAAACACCATATATTTT
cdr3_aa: CASSSQGWTGNTIYF

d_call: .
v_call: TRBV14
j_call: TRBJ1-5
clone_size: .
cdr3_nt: TGTGCCAGCAGCCACGGGGGCAATCAGCCCCAGCATTTT
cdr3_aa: CASSHGGNQPQHF

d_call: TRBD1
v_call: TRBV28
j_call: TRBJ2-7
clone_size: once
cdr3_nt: TGTGCCAGCAGGCATGACAGGGGGCCTTCCTACGAGCAGTACTTC
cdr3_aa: CASRHDRGPSYEQYF

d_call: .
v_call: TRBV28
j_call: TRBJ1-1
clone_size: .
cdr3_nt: TGTGCCAGCAGTTTATACCCCCCGATTTCATTAGACACTGAAGCTTTCTTT
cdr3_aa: CASSLYPPISLDTEAFF

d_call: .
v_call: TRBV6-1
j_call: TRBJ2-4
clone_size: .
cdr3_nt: TGTGCCAGCAGTGAAGTAGGGGCGTCGAGGGACATTCAGTACTTC
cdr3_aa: CASSEVGASRDIQYF

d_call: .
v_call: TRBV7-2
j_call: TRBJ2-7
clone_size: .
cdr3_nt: TGTGCCAGCAGCTTAGAACAGGCGGGACCGCTCGTAGAGCAGTACTTC
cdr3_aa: CASSLEQAGPLVEQYF

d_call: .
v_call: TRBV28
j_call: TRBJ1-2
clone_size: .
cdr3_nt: TGTGCCAGCAGTTTACGGGGGGCGAACTATGGCTACACCTTC
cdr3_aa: CASSLRGANYGYTF

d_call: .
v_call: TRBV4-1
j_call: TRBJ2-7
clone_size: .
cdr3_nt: TGCGCCAGCAGCCAAGAGTCCCCGGGACACCTATACGAGCAGTACTTC
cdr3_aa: CASSQESPGHLYEQYF

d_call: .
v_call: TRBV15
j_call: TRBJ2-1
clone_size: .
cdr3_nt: TGTGCCACCAGCAGGGGGGGATCCTACAATGAGCAGTTCTTC
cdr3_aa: CATSRGGSYNEQFF